Sequencing of this TCR beta chain was carried out in a study of shared clonotypes between healthy human individuals. Selected positively for CCR7 and CD45RO-negative, naive CD8 cells excluded terminally differentiated effector memory CD45RA+ cells. Recent vaccinations or acute infections were absent in the healthy HIV-negative adult donors. The CDR3 is made up of 15 amino acids. Germline CDR1 reads ENHRY; CDR2 reads SYGVKD. Trimming removed 1 base from V and 4 bases from J; junction bases left unmatched: 3. Repertoires were generated with immunoSEQ multiplex PCR, while TCRdb's copy carries only in-frame clones and drops some. The data show 550,000 to 750,000 clones, about 90% seen once.

The receptor was derived from a man aged 30 to 45 in good health. This chain joins TRBV10-3 and TRBJ2-7; TRBD1 agrees at 11 bases. Source material: naive CD8+ T cells sorted from blood. CDR3 sequence reads: CAISELGTGGYEQYF. CDR3 in DNA: TGTGCCATCAGTGAGTTGGGGACAGGGGGTTACGAGCAGTACTTC.